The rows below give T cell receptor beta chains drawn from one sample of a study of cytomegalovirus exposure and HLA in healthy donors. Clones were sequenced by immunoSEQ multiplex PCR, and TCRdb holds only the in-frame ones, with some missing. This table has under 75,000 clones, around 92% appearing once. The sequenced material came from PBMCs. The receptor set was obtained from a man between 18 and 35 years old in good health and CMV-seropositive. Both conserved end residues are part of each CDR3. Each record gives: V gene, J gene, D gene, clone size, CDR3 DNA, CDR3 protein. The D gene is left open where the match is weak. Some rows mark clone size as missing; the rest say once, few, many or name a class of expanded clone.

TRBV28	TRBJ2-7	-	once	TGTGCCAGCAGTTTACCAGGGGGGCCCAACTACGAGCAGTACTTC	CASSLPGGPNYEQYF
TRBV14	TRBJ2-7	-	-	TGTGCCAGCAGCCAAGATTGGGAGACCTACGAGCAGTACTTC	CASSQDWETYEQYF
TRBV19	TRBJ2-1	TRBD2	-	TGTGCCAGTAGAGACATTACAGGGGTCGGGACTAGCGGGAGCAGGAGCTCCTACAATGAGCAGTTCTTC	CASRDITGVGTSGSRSSYNEQFF
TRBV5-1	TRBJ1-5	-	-	TGCGCCAGCAGCTTGGGTCTCTCCCAGCCCCAGCATTTT	CASSLGLSQPQHF
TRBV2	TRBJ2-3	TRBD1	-	TGTGCCAGCCGGTACAGGGGACCCACAGATACGCAGTATTTT	CASRYRGPTDTQYF
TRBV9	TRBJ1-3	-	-	TGTGCCAGCACCCCAGGTCAGGGTCGTAACACCATATATTTT	CASTPGQGRNTIYF
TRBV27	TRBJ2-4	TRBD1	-	TGTGCCAGCAGTTCCACGGGACAGGTAGCCAAAAACATTCAGTACTTC	CASSSTGQVAKNIQYF
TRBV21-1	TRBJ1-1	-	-	TGTGCCAGCAGCAAACCCCCTCGGTCGGGGAAGGAATCGGTTACTGAAGCTTTCTTT	CASSKPPRSGKESVTEAFF
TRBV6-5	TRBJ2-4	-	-	TGTGCCAGCCGGGGTGCGGGGCTCAAAAACATTCAGTACTTC	CASRGAGLKNIQYF
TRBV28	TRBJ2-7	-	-	TGTGCCAGCATTCCCCAATCCCGACAGATGACGACCGAGCAGTACTTC	CASIPQSRQMTTEQYF
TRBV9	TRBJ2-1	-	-	TGTGCCAGCAGCGTAGGAGGACTTCTGAACAATGAGCAGTTCTTC	CASSVGGLLNNEQFF
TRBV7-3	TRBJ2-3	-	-	TGTGCCAGCAGCCCAAGGGCGGGAAAATCAGATACGCAGTATTTT	CASSPRAGKSDTQYF
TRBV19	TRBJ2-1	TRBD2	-	TGTGCCAGTAGTATGGGACTAGCAATCGATGAGCAGTTCTTC	CASSMGLAIDEQFF
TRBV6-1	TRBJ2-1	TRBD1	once	TGTGCCAGCAGTGAAGCGGACGGGACAGGGTATAATGAGCAGTTCTTC	CASSEADGTGYNEQFF
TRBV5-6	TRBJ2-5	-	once	TGTGCCAGCAGCTTTCGTCCGGTTGAGGCTCAGAAGACCCAGTACTTC	CASSFRPVEAQKTQYF
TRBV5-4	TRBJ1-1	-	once	TGTGCCAGCAGCTTGCAGGGTAGGCCTGAAGCTTTCTTT	CASSLQGRPEAFF
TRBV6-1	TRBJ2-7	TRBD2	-	TGTGCCAGCACCCGGACTAGCGCGGCCTACGAGCAGTACTTC	CASTRTSAAYEQYF
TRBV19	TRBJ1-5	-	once	TGTGCCAGTGCAGGACTGCTTAGCAATCAGCCCCAGCATTTT	CASAGLLSNQPQHF
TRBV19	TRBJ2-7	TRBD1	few	TGTGCCAGTAGTATCGGACAGGACTACGAGCAGTACTTC	CASSIGQDYEQYF
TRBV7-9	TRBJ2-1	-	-	TGTGCCAGCAGCGCCCGGACACCGGTGATTCGGAATGAGCAGTTCTTC	CASSARTPVIRNEQFF
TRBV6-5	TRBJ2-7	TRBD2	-	TGTGCCACCCGAGCGGGGATCTACGAGCAGTACTTC	CATRAGIYEQYF
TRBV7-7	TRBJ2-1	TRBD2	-	TGTGCTAGCAGCTTAGGTAGCGGGAGTGGCGGTGAGCAGTTCTTC	CASSLGSGSGGEQFF
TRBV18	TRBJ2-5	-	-	TGTGCCAGCTCACTATTAAATCCGGGACAAGGGGAAGAGACCCAGTACTTC	CASSLLNPGQGEETQYF
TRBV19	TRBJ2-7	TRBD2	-	TGTGCCAGTAGTATTTATAATCCTAGCGGGAGCTACGAGCAGTACTTC	CASSIYNPSGSYEQYF
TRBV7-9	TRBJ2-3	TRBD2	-	TGTGCCAGCAGCCAAGGTTCGTCTAGCGGGAGGCGGAGTACAGATACGCAGTATTTT	CASSQGSSSGRRSTDTQYF
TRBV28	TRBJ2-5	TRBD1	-	TGTGCCAGCATTTTCCAGGGGGCGGAGGCCCAGTACTTC	CASIFQGAEAQYF
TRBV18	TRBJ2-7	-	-	TGTGCCAGCTCACCACCGACTATGGCTGGGGACGAGCAGTACTTC	CASSPPTMAGDEQYF
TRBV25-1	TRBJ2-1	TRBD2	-	TGTGCCAGCAGTGTGGGCCTAGCGGAAAGCTCCTACAATGAGCAGTTCTTC	CASSVGLAESSYNEQFF
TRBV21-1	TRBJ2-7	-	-	TGTGCCAGCAGCCCTCAATATGGGACTAGCGGAAACTTATCCTACGAGCAGTACTTC	CASSPQYGTSGNLSYEQYF
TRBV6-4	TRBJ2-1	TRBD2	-	TGTGCCAGCAGCGGACTAGCGGGAGCCTCCTACAATGAGCAGTTCTTC	CASSGLAGASYNEQFF
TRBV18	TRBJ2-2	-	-	TGTGCCAGCTCACCACGCGCAGGGGCCAACACCGGGGAGCTGTTTTTT	CASSPRAGANTGELFF
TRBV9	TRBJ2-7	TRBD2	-	TGTGCCAGCAGCGTTGGAGCGGGGAGCTCCTACGAGCAGTACTTC	CASSVGAGSSYEQYF
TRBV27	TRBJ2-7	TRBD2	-	TGTGCCAGCACCCGGGGGGGTTCCTACGAGCAGTACTTC	CASTRGGSYEQYF
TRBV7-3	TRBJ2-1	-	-	TGTGCCAGCAGCCCCCGCGGGGCGGCCCTTTACAATGAGCAGTTCTTC	CASSPRGAALYNEQFF
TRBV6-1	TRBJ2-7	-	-	TGTGCCAGCAGTCTCACCGTGAGGGAGCAGTACTTC	CASSLTVREQYF
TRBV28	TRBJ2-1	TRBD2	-	TGTGCCAGCAGTTTATTATTAGCGGGAGCGAATGAGCAGTTCTTC	CASSLLLAGANEQFF
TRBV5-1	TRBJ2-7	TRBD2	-	TGCGCCAGCAGCTTGGCTAAGACTAGCGGGAGTAACGAGCAGTACTTC	CASSLAKTSGSNEQYF